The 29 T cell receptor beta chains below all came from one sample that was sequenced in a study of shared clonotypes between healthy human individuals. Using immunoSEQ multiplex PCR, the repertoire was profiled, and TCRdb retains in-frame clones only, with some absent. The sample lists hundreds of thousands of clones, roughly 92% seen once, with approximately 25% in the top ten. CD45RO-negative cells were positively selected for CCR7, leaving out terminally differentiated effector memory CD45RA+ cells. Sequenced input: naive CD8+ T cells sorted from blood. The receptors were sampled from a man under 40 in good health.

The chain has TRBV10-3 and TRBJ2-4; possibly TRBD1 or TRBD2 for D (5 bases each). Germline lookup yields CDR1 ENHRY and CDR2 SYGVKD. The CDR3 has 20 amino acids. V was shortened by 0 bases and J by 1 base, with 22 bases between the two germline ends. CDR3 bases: TGTGCCATCAGTGAGTCTCTTTTTAATCAGGGCGAGGGGGCCAAAAACATTCAGTACTTC. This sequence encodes CAISESLFNQGEGAKNIQYF.

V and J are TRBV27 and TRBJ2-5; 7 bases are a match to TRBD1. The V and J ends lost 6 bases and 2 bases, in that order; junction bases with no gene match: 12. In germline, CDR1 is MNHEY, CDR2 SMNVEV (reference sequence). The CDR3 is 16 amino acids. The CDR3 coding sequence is TGTGCCAGCAGGAACAGGGGACGGAGAGTTCAAGAGACCCAGTACTTC. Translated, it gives CASRNRGRRVQETQYF.

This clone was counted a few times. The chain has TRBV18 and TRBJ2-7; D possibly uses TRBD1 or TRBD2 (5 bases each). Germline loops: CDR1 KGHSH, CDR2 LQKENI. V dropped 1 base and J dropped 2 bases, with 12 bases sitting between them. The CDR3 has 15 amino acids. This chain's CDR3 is CASSPQADITYEQYF. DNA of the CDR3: TGTGCCAGCTCACCACAAGCGGACATCACCTACGAGCAGTACTTC.

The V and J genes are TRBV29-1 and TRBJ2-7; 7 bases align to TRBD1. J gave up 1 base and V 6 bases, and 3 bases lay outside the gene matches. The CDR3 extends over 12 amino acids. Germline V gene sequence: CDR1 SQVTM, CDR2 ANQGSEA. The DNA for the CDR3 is TGCAGCGTGCAGACAGGGTCCTACGAGCAGTACTTC. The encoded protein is CSVQTGSYEQYF.

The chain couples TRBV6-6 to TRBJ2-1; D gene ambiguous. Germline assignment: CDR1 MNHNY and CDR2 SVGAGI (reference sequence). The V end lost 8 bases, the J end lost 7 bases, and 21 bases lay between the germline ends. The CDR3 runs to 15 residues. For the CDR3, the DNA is TGTGCCAGCTCTCCTGGGCCCTTGGATGGGAATGAGCAGTTCTTC. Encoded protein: CASSPGPLDGNEQFF.

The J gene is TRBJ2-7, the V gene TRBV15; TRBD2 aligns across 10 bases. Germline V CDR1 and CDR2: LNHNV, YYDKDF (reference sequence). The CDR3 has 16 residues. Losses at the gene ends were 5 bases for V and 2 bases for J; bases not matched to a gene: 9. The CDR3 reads CATSARTSGLTYEQYF. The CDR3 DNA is TGTGCCACCAGCGCGCGGACTAGCGGCCTTACCTACGAGCAGTACTTC.

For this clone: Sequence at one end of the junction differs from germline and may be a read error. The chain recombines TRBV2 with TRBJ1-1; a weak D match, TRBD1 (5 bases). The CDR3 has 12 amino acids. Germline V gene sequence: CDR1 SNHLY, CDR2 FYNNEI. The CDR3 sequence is CVPRGKNTEAFF. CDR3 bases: TGCGTCCCGAGGGGCAAGAACACTGAAGCTTTCTTT.

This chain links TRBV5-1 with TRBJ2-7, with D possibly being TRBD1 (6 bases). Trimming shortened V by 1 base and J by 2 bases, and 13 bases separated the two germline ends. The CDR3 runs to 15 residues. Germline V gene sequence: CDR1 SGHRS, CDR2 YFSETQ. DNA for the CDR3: TGCGCCAGCAGCTTGAGGGGGAGCGGAACCTACGAGCAGTACTTC. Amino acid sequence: CASSLRGSGTYEQYF.

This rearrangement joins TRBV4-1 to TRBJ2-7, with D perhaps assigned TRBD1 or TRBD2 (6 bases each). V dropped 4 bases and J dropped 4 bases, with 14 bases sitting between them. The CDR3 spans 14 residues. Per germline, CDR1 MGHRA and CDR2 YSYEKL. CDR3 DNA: TGCGCCAGCAGCCCTGCGGGACAAAGTTACGAGCAGTACTTC. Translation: CASSPAGQSYEQYF.

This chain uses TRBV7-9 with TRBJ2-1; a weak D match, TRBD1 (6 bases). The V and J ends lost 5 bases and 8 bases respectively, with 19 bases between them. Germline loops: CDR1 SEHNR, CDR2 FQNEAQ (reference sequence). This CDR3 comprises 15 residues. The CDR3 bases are TGTGCCAGCAGCCTGTGGGGGCCGAGAGGCGATGAGCAGTTCTTC. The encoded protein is CASSLWGPRGDEQFF.

The CDR3 DNA is TGTGCCAGCAGCTTACTAGCGGGGCTGGGAGATACGCAGTATTTT. Protein sequence: CASSLLAGLGDTQYF. V gene TRBV7-8 combines with J gene TRBJ2-3; TRBD2 matches at 9 bases. Germline CDR1 reads SGHVS; CDR2 reads FQNEAQ. Trimming took 2 bases from V and 5 from J; bases not matched to a gene: 5. The CDR3 length is 15 residues. The full variable domain, in which reference TRBV7-8 and TRBJ2-3 provide the parts outside the CDR3, is GAGVSQSPRYKVAKRGQDVALRCDPISGHVSLFWYQQALGQGPEFLTYFQNEAQLDKSGLPSDRFFAERPEGSVSTLKIQRTQQEDSAVYLCASSLLAGLGDTQYFGPGTRLTVL.

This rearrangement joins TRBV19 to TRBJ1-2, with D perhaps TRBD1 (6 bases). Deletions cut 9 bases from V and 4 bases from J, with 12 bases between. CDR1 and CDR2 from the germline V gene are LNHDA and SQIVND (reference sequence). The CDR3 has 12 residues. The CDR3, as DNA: TGTGCCAGCCGGGGGGCTGGCTATGGCTACACCTTC. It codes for CASRGAGYGYTF. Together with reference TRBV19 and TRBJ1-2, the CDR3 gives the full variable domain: DGGITQSPKYLFRKEGQNVTLSCEQNLNHDAMYWYRQDPGQGLRLIYYSQIVNDFQKGDIAEGYSVSREKKESFPLTVTSAQKNPTAFYLCASRGAGYGYTFGSGTRLTVV.

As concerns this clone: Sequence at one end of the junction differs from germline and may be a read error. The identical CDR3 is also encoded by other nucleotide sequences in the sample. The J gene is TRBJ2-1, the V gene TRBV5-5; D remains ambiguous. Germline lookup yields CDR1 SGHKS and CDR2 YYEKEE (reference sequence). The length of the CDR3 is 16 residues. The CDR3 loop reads CASSLSLVRVMNEQFF. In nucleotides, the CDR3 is TGCGCCAGCAGCTTGTCGCTAGTTCGGGTTATGAATGAGCAGTTCTTC.

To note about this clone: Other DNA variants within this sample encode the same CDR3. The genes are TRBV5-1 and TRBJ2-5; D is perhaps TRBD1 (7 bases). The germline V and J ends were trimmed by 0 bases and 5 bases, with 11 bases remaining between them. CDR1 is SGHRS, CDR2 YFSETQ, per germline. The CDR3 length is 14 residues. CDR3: CASSLGQGGETQYF. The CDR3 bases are TGCGCCAGCAGCTTGGGGCAGGGGGGCGAGACCCAGTACTTC.

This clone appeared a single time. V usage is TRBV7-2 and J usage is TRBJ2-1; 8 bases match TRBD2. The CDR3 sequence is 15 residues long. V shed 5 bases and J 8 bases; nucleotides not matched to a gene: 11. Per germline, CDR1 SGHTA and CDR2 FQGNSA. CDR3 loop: CASSLLTGTRHEQFF. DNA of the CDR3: TGTGCCAGCAGCCTTTTAACCGGGACTAGGCATGAGCAGTTCTTC.

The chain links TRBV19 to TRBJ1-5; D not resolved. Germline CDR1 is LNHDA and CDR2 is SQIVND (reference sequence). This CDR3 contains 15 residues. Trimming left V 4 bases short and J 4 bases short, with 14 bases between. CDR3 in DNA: TGTGCCAGTAGTACCTCCGGGGATATTAATCAGCCCCAGCATTTT. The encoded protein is CASSTSGDINQPQHF.

CDR3 sequence (DNA): TGTGCCAGCAGCTACGCGGCGGGTACCTACAATGAGCAGTTCTTC. Its protein product is CASSYAAGTYNEQFF. This chain uses TRBV7-3 with TRBJ2-1, with D possibly matching TRBD2 (5 bases). Trimming stripped 4 bases from V and 2 bases from J, with 12 bases between. The CDR3 extends over 15 amino acids. CDR1 is SGHTA and CDR2 is FQGTGA in the germline V gene.

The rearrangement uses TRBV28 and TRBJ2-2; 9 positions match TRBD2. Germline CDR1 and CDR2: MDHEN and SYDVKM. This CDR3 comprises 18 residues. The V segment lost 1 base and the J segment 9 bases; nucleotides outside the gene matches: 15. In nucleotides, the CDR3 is TGTGCCAGCAGTTTATATCCCGGTTCGCGGGAGGGCCCTAGGGAGCTGTTTTTT. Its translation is CASSLYPGSREGPRELFF.

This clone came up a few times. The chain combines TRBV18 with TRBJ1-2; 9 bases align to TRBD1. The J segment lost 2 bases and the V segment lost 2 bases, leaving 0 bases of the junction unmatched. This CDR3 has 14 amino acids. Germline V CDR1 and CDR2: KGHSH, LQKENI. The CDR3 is CASSPGQGNYGYTF. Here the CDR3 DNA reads TGTGCCAGCTCACCAGGACAGGGGAACTATGGCTACACCTTC. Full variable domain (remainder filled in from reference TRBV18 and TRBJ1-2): NAGVMQNPRHLVRRRGQEARLRCSPMKGHSHVYWYRQLPEEGLKFMVYLQKENIIDESGMPKERFSAEFPKEGPSILRIQQVVRGDSAAYFCASSPGQGNYGYTFGSGTRLTVV.

The CDR3 here is CASSPPGPGPLSNEQFF. CDR3 bases: TGTGCCAGCAGCCCACCGGGACCTGGTCCGTTATCGAATGAGCAGTTCTTC. The rearrangement uses TRBV7-9 and TRBJ2-1; D might be TRBD1 or TRBD2, each matching 5 bases. Germline V gene sequence: CDR1 SEHNR, CDR2 FQNEAQ (reference sequence). Between the trimmed V and J ends, which lost 5 bases and 7 bases, there was a span of 24 bases. There are 17 residues in the CDR3. The entire variable domain, with the rest obtained from reference TRBV7-9 and TRBJ2-1, is as follows: DTGVSQNPRHKITKRGQNVTFRCDPISEHNRLYWYRQTLGQGPEFLTYFQNEAQLEKSRLLSDRFSAERPKGSFSTLEIQRTEQGDSAMYLCASSPPGPGPLSNEQFFGPGTRLTVL.

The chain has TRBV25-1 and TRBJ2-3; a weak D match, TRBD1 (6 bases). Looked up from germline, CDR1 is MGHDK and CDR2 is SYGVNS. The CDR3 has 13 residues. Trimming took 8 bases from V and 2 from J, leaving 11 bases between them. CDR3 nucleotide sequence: TGTGCCAGCCGGGACACAAACACAGATACGCAGTATTTT. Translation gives CASRDTNTDTQYF.

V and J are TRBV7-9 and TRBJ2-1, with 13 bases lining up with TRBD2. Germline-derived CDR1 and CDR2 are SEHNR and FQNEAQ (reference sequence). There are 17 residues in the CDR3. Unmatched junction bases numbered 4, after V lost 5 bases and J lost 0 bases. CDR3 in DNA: TGTGCCAGCAGCAAGGGACTAGCGGGAAGCTCCTACAATGAGCAGTTCTTC. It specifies CASSKGLAGSSYNEQFF.

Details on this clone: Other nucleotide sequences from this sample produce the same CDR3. CDR3 loop: CASSSGNSYEQYF. The CDR3 nucleotides read TGTGCCAGCAGTTCGGGAAACTCCTACGAGCAGTACTTC. The chain is built from TRBV27 and TRBJ2-7, with D possibly being TRBD2 (5 bases). V shed 4 bases and J shed 0 bases, with 7 bases lying between them. This CDR3 comprises 13 residues. Looked up from germline, CDR1 is MNHEY and CDR2 is SMNVEV (reference sequence).

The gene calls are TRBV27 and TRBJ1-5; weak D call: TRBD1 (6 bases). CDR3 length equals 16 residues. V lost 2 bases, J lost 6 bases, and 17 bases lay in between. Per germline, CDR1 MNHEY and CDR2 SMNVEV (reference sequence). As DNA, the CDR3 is TGTGCCAGCAGTTTAAGGACCGGGGGGCCGGGTCAGCCCCAGCATTTT. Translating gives CASSLRTGGPGQPQHF.

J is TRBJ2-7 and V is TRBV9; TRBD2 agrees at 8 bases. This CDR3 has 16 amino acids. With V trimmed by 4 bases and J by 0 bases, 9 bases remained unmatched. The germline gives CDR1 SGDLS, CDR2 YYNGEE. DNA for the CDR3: TGTGCCAGCAGCACCCCCGGGGGGGGGAGCTCCTACGAGCAGTACTTC. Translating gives CASSTPGGGSSYEQYF.

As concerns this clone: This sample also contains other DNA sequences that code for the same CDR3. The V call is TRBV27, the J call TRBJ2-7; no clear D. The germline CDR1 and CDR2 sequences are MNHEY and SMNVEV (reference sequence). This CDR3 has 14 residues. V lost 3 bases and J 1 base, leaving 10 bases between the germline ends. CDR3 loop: CASSLSRSSYEQYF. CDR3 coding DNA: TGTGCCAGCAGTTTGTCGAGGTCATCCTACGAGCAGTACTTC.

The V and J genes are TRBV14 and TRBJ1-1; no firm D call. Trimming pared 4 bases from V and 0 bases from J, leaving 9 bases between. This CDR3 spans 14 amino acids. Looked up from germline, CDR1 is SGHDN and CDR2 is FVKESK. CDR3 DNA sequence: TGTGCCAGCAGCCTTGACTGGTTGAACACTGAAGCTTTCTTT. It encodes CASSLDWLNTEAFF. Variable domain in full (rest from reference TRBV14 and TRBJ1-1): EAGVTQFPSHSVIEKGQTVTLRCDPISGHDNLYWYRRVMGKEIKFLLHFVKESKQDESGMPNNRFLAERTGGTYSTLKVQPAELEDSGVYFCASSLDWLNTEAFFGQGTRLTVV.

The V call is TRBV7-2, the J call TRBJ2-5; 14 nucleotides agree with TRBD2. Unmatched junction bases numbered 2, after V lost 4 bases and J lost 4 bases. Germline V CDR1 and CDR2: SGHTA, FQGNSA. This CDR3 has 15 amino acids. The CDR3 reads CASSWTSGGLETQYF. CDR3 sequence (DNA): TGTGCCAGCAGCTGGACTAGCGGGGGGTTAGAGACCCAGTACTTC.

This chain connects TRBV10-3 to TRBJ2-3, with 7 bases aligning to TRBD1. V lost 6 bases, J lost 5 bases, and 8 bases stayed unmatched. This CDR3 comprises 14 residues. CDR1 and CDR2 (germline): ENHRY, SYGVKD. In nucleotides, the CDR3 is TGTGCCATCAGCCCCACAGGGGCGAGAGATACGCAGTATTTT. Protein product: CAISPTGARDTQYF.